These 28 T cell receptor beta chains originate from one sample sequenced in a study of T-cell reconstitution after alpha-beta-depleted transplantation in children. A TCRbeta library incorporating unique molecular identifiers was prepared. TCRdb redid the calling of the PCR reads with MiXCR, one entry per CDR3 protein. Of 440,000 or so distinct CDR3 sequences listed, approximately 41% are singletons. The sample was PBMCs, taken before TCRalphabeta/CD19-depleted stem cell transplant. The receptors derive from a girl aged 2 to 9 with aplastic anemia, due to receive a stem cell transplant.

This chain joins TRBV7-3 and TRBJ2-7, with D possibly TRBD2 on 6 matching bases. The CDR3 runs to 15 residues. Between the trimmed V and J ends, which lost 4 bases and 3 bases, there was a span of 16 bases. Germline V CDR1 and CDR2: SGHTA, FQGTGA. The CDR3 here is CASSSNRDLGYEQYF. The CDR3 DNA follows: TGTGCCAGCAGCTCGAACCGGGACTTAGGCTACGAGCAGTACTTC.

This clonotype showed up many times. The V call is TRBV28, the J call TRBJ2-7, with 13 positions matching TRBD2. CDR3 length: 15 amino acids. The germline gives CDR1 MDHEN, CDR2 SYDVKM. With 5 bases clipped from V and 5 bases from J, the junction kept 6 bases outside the gene matches. The CDR3 sequence: CASSLGTSGTNEQYF. The CDR3 DNA sequence: TGTGCCAGCAGTCTCGGGACTAGCGGGACGAACGAGCAGTACTTC.

The rearrangement uses TRBV29-1 and TRBJ2-7, with TRBD1 identical over 7 bases. Losses at the gene ends were 1 base for V and 2 bases for J; bases not matched to a gene: 5. In germline, CDR1 is SQVTM, CDR2 ANQGSEA. This CDR3 spans 14 amino acids. The CDR3 bases are TGCAGCGTTGAAGCCTCGGGACAGCCCTACGAGCAGTACTTC. The encoded protein is CSVEASGQPYEQYF.

The rearrangement joins TRBV12-3 or TRBV12-4 to TRBJ2-4; weak D call: TRBD2 (5 bases). The CDR3 length is 13 residues. Trimming removed 4 bases at V and 8 bases at J, with 12 bases between. In nucleotides, the CDR3 is TGTGCCAGCAGTTCATGGATGGAGGACATTCAGTACTTC. Translated: CASSSWMEDIQYF.

This clonotype was detected only a few times. This chain joins TRBV6-5 and TRBJ1-2, with 10 bases that match TRBD1. V dropped 0 bases and J dropped 6; count of bases not matched to a gene: 4. CDR3 size: 15 residues. From germline, CDR1 is MNHEY and CDR2 SVGAGI. The CDR3, as DNA: TGTGCCAGCAGTTACTCTAGGACAGGGGGGAATGGCTACACCTTC. Its translation is CASSYSRTGGNGYTF.

The chain couples TRBV18 to TRBJ1-3; TRBD1 agrees at 9 bases. Trimming removed 4 bases from V and 0 bases from J; junction bases left unmatched: 10. This CDR3 contains 18 residues. Germline CDR1 reads KGHSH; CDR2 reads LQKENI. CDR3 loop: CASSRPGTGMGSGNTIYF. CDR3 DNA sequence: TGTGCCAGCTCACGCCCCGGGACAGGGATGGGCTCTGGAAACACCATATATTTT.

This clonotype was counted between two and nine times. The CDR3 protein is CSARKPPTQYF. CDR3 DNA: TGCAGTGCTAGAAAGCCCCCGACGCAGTATTTT. The chain links TRBV20-1 to TRBJ2-3, with D uncertain. The length of the CDR3 is 11 residues. Germline V gene data show CDR1 as DFQATT and CDR2 as SNEGSKA (reference sequence). V gave up 2 bases and J gave up 9 bases, with 9 bases separating them.

This clonotype was counted many times. The V call is TRBV2, the J call TRBJ1-5; D uncertain. The V and J ends lost 7 bases and 5 bases respectively, with 12 bases between them. The CDR3 covers 13 residues. Germline V CDR1 and CDR2: SNHLY, FYNNEI. The CDR3 DNA reads TGTGCCAGCAAATCGGACCGTCATCAGCCCCAGCATTTT. Translated: CASKSDRHQPQHF.

The rearrangement uses TRBV20-1 and TRBJ1-6; D unclear. Germline CDR1 reads DFQATT; CDR2 reads SNEGSKA (reference sequence). CDR3 length: 16 amino acids. V shed 0 bases and J shed 7 bases, with 16 bases lying between them. The CDR3 DNA is TGCAGTGCTAGAGATAGCCGGGGAGGGCTCAATTCACCCCTCCACTTT. It codes for CSARDSRGGLNSPLHF.

This chain uses TRBV20-1 with TRBJ1-2; 9 bases fit TRBD1. Germline V lookup: CDR1 DFQATT, CDR2 SNEGSKA (reference sequence). This CDR3 region has 14 residues. V was pared by 6 bases and J by 6 bases, with 11 bases of the junction left unmatched. The DNA for the CDR3 is TGCAGTGCGACGAGTCGACAGGGGGGTAATGGCTACACCTTC. It encodes CSATSRQGGNGYTF.

The chain carries TRBV9 and TRBJ1-5; maybe TRBD1 (5 bases). V lost 0 bases to trimming and J lost 8 bases, with 15 bases between them. Germline CDR1 and CDR2: SGDLS and YYNGEE. The CDR3 has 15 amino acids. The CDR3 loop reads CASSVAGTGGEPQHF. Written as DNA, the CDR3 is TGTGCCAGCAGCGTAGCTGGTACAGGAGGGGAGCCCCAGCATTTT.

The sample holds a few counts of this clonotype. This chain connects TRBV7-2 to TRBJ1-1; possible D gene TRBD1, 6 bases. The V end was cut by 5 bases, the J end by 0 bases, with 13 bases between. CDR3 length equals 15 residues. CDR1 is SGHTA and CDR2 is FQGNSA in the germline V gene. The CDR3 DNA reads TGTGCCAGCAGCCCCCGGGACACCCTGAACACTGAAGCTTTCTTT. It yields the protein CASSPRDTLNTEAFF.

The V call is TRBV7-2, the J call TRBJ2-3, with D hard to call. The V gene's germline CDR1 is SGHTA and CDR2 FQGNSA. The CDR3 covers 15 residues. V was clipped by 3 bases and J by 4 bases, with 14 bases between them. The CDR3 loop is CASSFRRLGSDTQYF. CDR3 DNA: TGTGCCAGCAGCTTTAGGCGCCTTGGGTCAGATACGCAGTATTTT.

This clonotype was picked up a small number of times. One junction end disagrees with the germline gene, perhaps due to a read error. DNA for the CDR3: TGCGCCAGCAGCTTGGTAGGGGCAGATACGCAGTATTTT. Encoded protein: CASSLVGADTQYF. The J gene is TRBJ2-3, the V gene TRBV12-3 or TRBV12-4, with a weak D call TRBD1 (5 bases). The CDR3 spans 13 residues.

This clonotype was observed at least ten times. This rearrangement joins TRBV7-2 to TRBJ2-1; 13 bases align to TRBD2. This CDR3 region has 15 residues. With 5 bases clipped from V and 10 bases from J, the junction kept 8 bases outside the gene matches. The germline V gene encodes CDR1 SGHTA and CDR2 FQGNSA. CDR3 protein: CASSPTSGRAQEQFF. The CDR3 DNA reads TGTGCCAGCAGCCCTACTAGCGGGAGGGCTCAGGAGCAGTTCTTC.

The rearrangement joins TRBV20-1 to TRBJ2-3; perhaps TRBD1 as D (6 bases). The CDR3 is 15 amino acids. Germline V lookup: CDR1 DFQATT, CDR2 SNEGSKA (reference sequence). Trimming shortened V by 3 bases and J by 2 bases, and 15 bases separated the two germline ends. CDR3 sequence (DNA): TGCAGTGCTAGGGGACAAGCGGATTTCACAGATACGCAGTATTTT. It specifies CSARGQADFTDTQYF.

The rearrangement joins TRBV4-1 to TRBJ2-3; D not certain. Germline CDR1 is MGHRA and CDR2 is YSYEKL. V gave up 0 bases and J gave up 4 bases, with 11 bases separating them. The CDR3 runs 15 residues. The CDR3 coding sequence is TGCGCCAGCAGCCAAGAGTTGCATATGGCAGATACGCAGTATTTT. Translated, it gives CASSQELHMADTQYF.

This clonotype has a count of ten or more. V is TRBV7-6 and J is TRBJ1-1, with D possibly TRBD1 on 6 matching bases. With 5 bases removed from V and 8 bases from J, the gap between germline ends came to 24 bases. This CDR3 has 16 residues. Germline loops: CDR1 SGHVS, CDR2 FNYEAQ. This CDR3 is CASSRSGANPADEAFF. CDR3 coding DNA: TGTGCCAGCAGCCGTTCGGGGGCGAACCCGGCGGACGAAGCTTTCTTT.

The J gene is TRBJ2-5, the V gene TRBV11-2, with D unresolved. Germline V gives CDR1 SGHAT, CDR2 FQNNGV. Trimming took off 0 bases at V and 7 bases at J, with 15 bases between the two ends. This CDR3 contains 15 residues. CDR3 sequence: CASSLDIRPPTTQYF. The CDR3 bases are TGTGCCAGCAGCTTAGATATTAGGCCACCAACGACCCAGTACTTC.

The chain has TRBV5-1 and TRBJ2-5; 8 nucleotides agree with TRBD2. The junction had 10 bases not matched to a gene; V was cut back by 4 bases and J by 5 bases. Germline V CDR1 and CDR2: SGHRS, YFSETQ. This CDR3 comprises 15 residues. The DNA of the CDR3 is TGCGCCAGCAGCGAGAGCGGGGGCCCCTCGGAGACCCAGTACTTC. Protein sequence: CASSESGGPSETQYF.

This clonotype has a handful of counts. This chain joins TRBV19 and TRBJ1-4; no clear D gene. V lost 4 bases to trimming and J lost 5 bases, with 17 bases between them. Germline V gives CDR1 LNHDA, CDR2 SQIVND (reference sequence). The CDR3 sequence is 16 residues long. The DNA for the CDR3 is TGTGCCAGTAGTACCTCTGGGCGAACCGGAAATGAAAAACTGTTTTTT. This translates into CASSTSGRTGNEKLFF.

The V call is TRBV29-1, the J call TRBJ1-1; a weak D match, TRBD1 (6 bases). This CDR3 is built from 13 residues. Germline V gives CDR1 SQVTM, CDR2 ANQGSEA. Trimming took 7 bases from V and 2 from J, leaving 14 bases between them. DNA of the CDR3: TGCAGCGGCGGGGAGGGGGTAAACACTGAAGCTTTCTTT. This encodes CSGGEGVNTEAFF.

The genes are TRBV4-1 and TRBJ2-7, with D unresolved. Germline V gene data show CDR1 as MGHRA and CDR2 as YSYEKL. This CDR3 has 15 amino acids. The V gene lost 0 bases and the J gene lost 2 bases, with 11 bases spanning the gap. The CDR3 bases are TGCGCCAGCAGCCAAGATCGAGGCTCACCCTACGAGCAGTACTTC. It yields the protein CASSQDRGSPYEQYF.

This clonotype was observed many times. The chain has TRBV11-2 and TRBJ2-5; TRBD2 matches 9 bases. CDR3 length: 14 residues. CDR1 and CDR2 (germline): SGHAT, FQNNGV. V lost 5 bases and J lost 5; bases outside the gene matches: 6. CDR3 loop: CASSRAGGLETQYF. The CDR3 DNA follows: TGTGCCAGCAGCCGAGCGGGAGGTTTGGAGACCCAGTACTTC.

This sequence joins TRBV19 and TRBJ2-3; tentative D call: TRBD1 (5 bases). V was pared by 3 bases and J by 2 bases, with 15 bases between. The CDR3 spans 16 residues. Germline CDR1 LNHDA, CDR2 SQIVND (reference sequence). The CDR3 DNA is TGTGCCAGTAGTATCTATTCGACAGATAACACAGATACGCAGTATTTT. Translation: CASSIYSTDNTDTQYF.

This clonotype was detected ten times or more. The chain recombines TRBV5-1 with TRBJ2-1, with 7 bases that match TRBD2. The CDR3 sequence is 18 residues long. Germline loops: CDR1 SGHRS, CDR2 YFSETQ. J gave up 8 bases and V 0 bases, and 17 bases lay outside the gene matches. For the CDR3, the DNA is TGCGCCAGCAGCTTGGTCACAGCGGGAAACCCAGCTCACTATGAGCAGTTCTTC. Translated: CASSLVTAGNPAHYEQFF.

This clonotype was picked up many times. This chain uses TRBV18 with TRBJ1-4, with D possibly matching TRBD1 (5 bases). Trimming took off 8 bases at V and 15 bases at J, with 19 bases between the two ends. Germline V gene sequence: CDR1 KGHSH, CDR2 LQKENI. This CDR3 has 12 residues. The CDR3 DNA sequence: TGTGCCAGCCGGGGGAACTCGGAATTGGTGTTTTTT. Amino acids: CASRGNSELVFF.

This clonotype has a handful of counts. V is TRBV6-1 and J is TRBJ1-4, with D possibly matching TRBD1 (5 bases). Trimming took off 6 bases at V and 6 bases at J, with 11 bases between the two ends. Germline V gene sequence: CDR1 MNHNS, CDR2 SASEGT. The CDR3 totals 13 residues. The CDR3 DNA reads as TGTGCCAGCAGCCCCGGGGGATATGAAAAACTGTTTTTT. Protein: CASSPGGYEKLFF.